One sample yielded the 22 T cell receptor beta chains listed below, sequenced in a study of cytomegalovirus exposure and HLA in healthy donors. Assay: immunoSEQ multiplex PCR; the TCRdb copy retains only in-frame clones and omits some. The sample shows approximately 230,000 clones, 87% of them seen only once. The material sequenced was PBMCs. The receptors originated from a man between 18 and 35 years old in good health and CMV-seropositive.

CDR3 loop: CASGLGTASYGYTF. CDR3 in DNA: TGTGCTAGTGGTTTGGGGACAGCAAGTTATGGCTACACCTTC. The chain recombines TRBV12-5 with TRBJ1-2; D is perhaps TRBD1 (6 bases). The CDR3 length is 14 residues. Trimming took off 1 base at V and 5 bases at J, with 11 bases between the two ends. Germline CDR1 and CDR2: LGHNT and FRNRAP.

This rearrangement joins TRBV5-1 to TRBJ1-2; unclear D gene. Germline CDR1 reads SGHRS; CDR2 reads YFSETQ. The CDR3 is 13 residues long. Trimming shortened V by 3 bases and J by 1 base, and 7 bases separated the two germline ends. CDR3 nucleotides: TGCGCCAGCAGCTGGACTGGTAACTATGGCTACACCTTC. Translating gives CASSWTGNYGYTF.

This chain links TRBV5-1 with TRBJ2-5; 10 bases align to TRBD2. Per the germline V gene, CDR1 is SGHRS and CDR2 is YFSETQ. The J segment lost 2 bases and the V segment lost 1 base, leaving 5 bases of the junction unmatched. The CDR3 covers 16 residues. The CDR3 sequence: CASSLQGLARQETQYF. For the CDR3, the DNA is TGCGCCAGCAGCTTGCAGGGACTAGCGAGACAAGAGACCCAGTACTTC.

The chain is built from TRBV4-1 and TRBJ2-7; 9 bases align to TRBD2. J was trimmed by 6 bases and V by 2 bases; bases with no gene match: 5. Germline V gene lookup returns CDR1 MGHRA and CDR2 YSYEKL. The CDR3 runs to 14 residues. This chain's CDR3 is CASSQPHSGSEQYF. In DNA, the CDR3 is TGCGCCAGCAGCCAACCACATAGCGGGAGCGAGCAGTACTTC.

V usage is TRBV10-3 and J usage is TRBJ2-7; D is uncertain. Germline V gives CDR1 ENHRY, CDR2 SYGVKD. This CDR3 is 12 amino acids long. V was shortened by 3 bases and J by 2 bases, with 5 bases between the two germline ends. The CDR3 region is CAISDSAYEQYF. In DNA form, the CDR3 reads TGTGCCATCAGTGACTCGGCCTACGAGCAGTACTTC.

The J gene is TRBJ1-2, the V gene TRBV15; no definite D call. Germline V gene data show CDR1 as LNHNV and CDR2 as YYDKDF (reference sequence). CDR3 length: 17 amino acids. Between the trimmed V and J ends, which lost 0 bases and 1 base, there was a span of 15 bases. The CDR3 here is CATSRDIEAGFNYGYTF. DNA for the CDR3: TGTGCCACCAGCAGAGATATCGAGGCAGGCTTTAACTATGGCTACACCTTC.

This clone came up a few times. The gene calls are TRBV4-3 and TRBJ2-3, with TRBD2 matching over 9 bases. The CDR3 totals 13 residues. Germline CDR1 reads LGHNA; CDR2 reads YSLEER. The CDR3 loop reads CALAGVGTDTQYF. In nucleotides, the CDR3 is TGCGCGTTAGCGGGAGTGGGCACAGATACGCAGTATTTT.

The chain joins TRBV19 to TRBJ1-1, with TRBD1 matching over 8 bases. Germline loops: CDR1 LNHDA, CDR2 SQIVND (reference sequence). The CDR3 totals 15 residues. V shed 3 bases, J shed 1 base, and the junction held 4 bases outside the gene matches. The CDR3 sequence is CASSISGGPNTEAFF. CDR3 coding DNA: TGTGCCAGTAGTATTTCAGGGGGCCCGAACACTGAAGCTTTCTTT.

The V and J genes are TRBV6-5 and TRBJ2-7; D may be TRBD1 (5 bases). The CDR3 spans 14 residues. The germline gives CDR1 MNHEY, CDR2 SVGAGI. V was shortened by 0 bases and J by 2 bases, with 8 bases between the two germline ends. CDR3 nucleotide sequence: TGTGCCAGCAGTTACTCGGCAGGGACCTACGAGCAGTACTTC. It translates to CASSYSAGTYEQYF.

The rearrangement links TRBV28 to TRBJ1-1; D gene uncertain. The germline V gene has CDR1 MDHEN and CDR2 SYDVKM. V shed 7 bases and J shed 5 bases, with 14 bases lying between them. The CDR3 runs to 13 residues. This CDR3 reads CASTYGVGTEAFF. CDR3 coding DNA: TGTGCCAGCACCTATGGGGTTGGAACTGAAGCTTTCTTT.

In its sample, this clone was seen a few times. The CDR3 here is CASSHLDSRSGANVLTF. CDR3 DNA: TGTGCCAGCAGTCACTTGGACAGCCGCTCTGGGGCCAACGTCCTGACTTTC. V and J are TRBV27 and TRBJ2-6; perhaps TRBD1 as D (6 bases). The germline gives CDR1 MNHEY, CDR2 SMNVEV (reference sequence). V lost 5 bases and J 0 bases, leaving 14 bases between the germline ends. The CDR3 spans 17 residues.

The V and J genes are TRBV11-2 and TRBJ2-1; 7 bases are shared with TRBD2. The CDR3 totals 16 residues. Per the germline V gene, CDR1 is SGHAT and CDR2 is FQNNGV. V dropped 5 bases and J dropped 0; count of bases not matched to a gene: 7. The CDR3 region is CASSLTLAASYNEQFF. The CDR3 nucleotides read TGTGCCAGCAGCCTAACCCTAGCGGCCTCCTACAATGAGCAGTTCTTC.

The chain links TRBV30 to TRBJ1-1, with D perhaps TRBD1 (6 bases). Per the germline V gene, CDR1 is GTSNPN and CDR2 is SVGIG (reference sequence). V was trimmed by 1 base and J by 10 bases, leaving 10 bases between them. The CDR3 is 11 amino acids. CDR3 amino acids: CAWSEGGPAFF. The CDR3 bases are TGTGCCTGGAGTGAGGGGGGGCCAGCTTTCTTT.

The rearrangement joins TRBV10-3 to TRBJ1-1; maybe TRBD1 (6 bases). The CDR3 is 17 residues long. Trimming removed 2 bases at V and 4 bases at J, with 20 bases between. Germline assignment: CDR1 ENHRY and CDR2 SYGVKD. In nucleotides, the CDR3 is TGTGCCATCAGTGAGCCGATGGCAGGGGAGGCAGTCACTGAAGCTTTCTTT. As protein: CAISEPMAGEAVTEAFF.

V gene TRBV6-1 combines with J gene TRBJ1-1; D unresolved. CDR1 and CDR2 from the germline V gene are MNHNS and SASEGT. CDR3 size: 14 residues. Trimming left V 0 bases short and J 7 bases short, with 12 bases between. The CDR3 sequence: CASSEAIPYLEAFF. The CDR3 region has the DNA TGTGCCAGCAGTGAAGCAATACCGTACCTTGAAGCTTTCTTT.

The gene calls are TRBV2 and TRBJ2-3; a weak D match, TRBD2 (5 bases). Looked up from germline, CDR1 is SNHLY and CDR2 is FYNNEI. Trimming stripped 3 bases from V and 3 bases from J, with 10 bases between. This CDR3 spans 14 amino acids. DNA for the CDR3: TGTGCCAGCAGTGAGGTGGGCGGGACAGATACGCAGTATTTT. Translation: CASSEVGGTDTQYF.

The rearrangement links TRBV10-3 to TRBJ2-7, with 9 bases that match TRBD1. Trimming removed 4 bases from V and 1 base from J; junction bases left unmatched: 11. Germline V gene sequence: CDR1 ENHRY, CDR2 SYGVKD. This CDR3 spans 17 amino acids. For the CDR3, the DNA is TGTGCCATCAGTGGTAAGGACAGGGGAGCAAAATCCTACGAGCAGTACTTC. This codes for CAISGKDRGAKSYEQYF.

This clone was counted once. V is TRBV15 and J is TRBJ2-2; 7 bases are shared with TRBD2. Germline values: CDR1 LNHNV, CDR2 YYDKDF (reference sequence). V gave up 0 bases and J gave up 11 bases; unmatched junction bases: 12. This CDR3 has 16 residues. CDR3 region: CATSRDRGRGTKELFF. In DNA form, the CDR3 reads TGTGCCACCAGCAGAGATCGCGGGAGAGGAACCAAAGAGCTGTTTTTT. Full variable domain (rest looked up from reference TRBV15 and TRBJ2-2): DAMVIQNPRYQVTQFGKPVTLSCSQTLNHNVMYWYQQKSSQAPKLLFHYYDKDFNNEADTPDNFQSRRPNTSFCFLDIRSPGLGDTAMYLCATSRDRGRGTKELFFGEGSRLTVL.

The J gene is TRBJ2-1, the V gene TRBV6-1; 9 nucleotides line up with TRBD2. CDR1 is MNHNS and CDR2 is SASEGT in the germline V gene. V shed 7 bases and J 10 bases; nucleotides not matched to a gene: 14. The CDR3 contains 15 residues. The DNA of the CDR3 is TGTGCCAGCATTCTGATTAGCGGGAGCTTAGAGGAGCAGTTCTTC. Encoded protein: CASILISGSLEEQFF.

V gene TRBV27 combines with J gene TRBJ2-5, with TRBD1 as a possible D gene (5 bases). This CDR3 comprises 16 residues. CDR1 is MNHEY, CDR2 SMNVEV, per germline (reference sequence). The germline V and J ends were trimmed by 2 bases and 0 bases, with 13 bases remaining between them. The CDR3 region is CASSLTSLTDQETQYF. CDR3 bases: TGTGCCAGCAGTTTAACCTCCTTGACAGACCAAGAGACCCAGTACTTC.

This sequence joins TRBV7-9 and TRBJ2-7; no clear D. Germline CDR1 is SEHNR and CDR2 is FQNEAQ (reference sequence). Trimming took off 0 bases at V and 1 base at J, with 7 bases between the two ends. The CDR3 runs 14 residues. CDR3 nucleotide sequence: TGTGCCAGCAGCTTAGCAGGGAAATCCTACGAGCAGTACTTC. This gives the protein CASSLAGKSYEQYF.

This chain uses TRBV6-1 with TRBJ1-5; TRBD1 is a possible D gene (5 bases). Germline V gene data show CDR1 as MNHNS and CDR2 as SASEGT. V dropped 7 bases and J dropped 2 bases, with 12 bases sitting between them. The length of the CDR3 is 14 residues. The CDR3 DNA is TGTGCCAGCACCATTGACAGCCGCAATCAGCCCCAGCATTTT. It encodes CASTIDSRNQPQHF.